The clone carrying this T cell receptor (beta chain) was counted only a few times. This sample was taken from a study of T-cell memory formation after mild COVID-19. A single record per CDR3 protein comes from TCRdb applying MiXCR to the 5' RACE reads. The sample gives about 470,000 distinct CDR3 sequences, around a quarter of which show up once; under 15% is in the top ten. The germline V gene encodes CDR1 SEHNR and CDR2 FQNEAQ (reference sequence). V was pared by 3 bases and J by 2 bases, with 16 bases between. The CDR3 totals 16 residues. The chain couples TRBV7-9 to TRBJ1-2; D is perhaps TRBD1 (5 bases). Sequenced material: PBMCs or a T cell subset sorted from them (not recorded which). The sequence was collected from an adult woman who had mild COVID-19 (a few samples of this study predate the infection). Cell type and time point are not known. CDR3 loop: CASSFDPLQGNYGYTF. The CDR3 region has the DNA TGTGCCAGCAGCTTCGACCCCCTCCAGGGAAACTATGGCTACACCTTC. Using reference TRBV7-9 and TRBJ1-2 for the parts outside the CDR3, the full variable domain is DTGVSQNPRHKITKRGQNVTFRCDPISEHNRLYWYRQTLGQGPEFLTYFQNEAQLEKSRLLSDRFSAERPKGSFSTLEIQRTEQGDSAMYLCASSFDPLQGNYGYTFGSGTRLTVV.